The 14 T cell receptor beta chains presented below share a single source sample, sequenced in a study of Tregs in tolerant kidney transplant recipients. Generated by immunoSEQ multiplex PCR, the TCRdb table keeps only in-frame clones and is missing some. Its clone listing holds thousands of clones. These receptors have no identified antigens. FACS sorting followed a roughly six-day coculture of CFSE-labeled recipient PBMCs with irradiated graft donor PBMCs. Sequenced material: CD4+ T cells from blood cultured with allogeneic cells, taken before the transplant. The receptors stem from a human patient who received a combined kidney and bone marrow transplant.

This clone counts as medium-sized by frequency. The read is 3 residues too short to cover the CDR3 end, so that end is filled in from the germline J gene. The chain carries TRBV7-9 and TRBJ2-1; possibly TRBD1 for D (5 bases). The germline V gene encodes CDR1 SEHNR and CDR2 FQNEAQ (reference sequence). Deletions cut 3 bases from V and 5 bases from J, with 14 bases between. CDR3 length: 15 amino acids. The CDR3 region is CASSFWGLEDNEQFF. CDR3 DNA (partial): TGTGCCAGCAGCTTTTGGGGCTTAGAGGACAATGAG.

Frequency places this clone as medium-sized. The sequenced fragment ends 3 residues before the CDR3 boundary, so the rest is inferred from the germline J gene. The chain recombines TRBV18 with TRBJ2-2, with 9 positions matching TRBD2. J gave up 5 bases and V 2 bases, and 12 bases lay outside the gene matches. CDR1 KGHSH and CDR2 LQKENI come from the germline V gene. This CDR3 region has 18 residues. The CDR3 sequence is CASSPTSGLAIETGELFF. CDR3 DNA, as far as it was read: TGTGCCAGCTCACCAACGTCGGGACTAGCTATAGAGACCGGGGAG.

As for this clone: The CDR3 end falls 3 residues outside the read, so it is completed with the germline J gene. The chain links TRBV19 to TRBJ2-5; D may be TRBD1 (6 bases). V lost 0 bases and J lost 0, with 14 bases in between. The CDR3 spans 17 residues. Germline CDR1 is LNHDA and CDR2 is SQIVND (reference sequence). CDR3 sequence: CASSIDSTGPYQETQYF. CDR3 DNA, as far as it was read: TGTGCCAGTAGTATAGATTCGACAGGACCATACCAAGAGACC.

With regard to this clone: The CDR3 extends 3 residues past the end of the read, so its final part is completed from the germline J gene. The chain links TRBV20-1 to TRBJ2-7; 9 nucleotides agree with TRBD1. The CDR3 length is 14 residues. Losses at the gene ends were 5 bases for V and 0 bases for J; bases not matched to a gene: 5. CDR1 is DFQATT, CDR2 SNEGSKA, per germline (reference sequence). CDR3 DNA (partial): TGCAGTGCTGAGGGACAGGGAAACTCCTACGAG. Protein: CSAEGQGNSYE. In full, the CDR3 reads CSAEGQGNSYEQYF.

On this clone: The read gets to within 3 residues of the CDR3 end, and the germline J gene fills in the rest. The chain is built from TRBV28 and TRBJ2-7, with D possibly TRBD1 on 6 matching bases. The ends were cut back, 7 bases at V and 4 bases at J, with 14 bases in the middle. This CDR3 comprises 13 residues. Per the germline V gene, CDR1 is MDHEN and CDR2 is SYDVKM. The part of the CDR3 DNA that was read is TGTGCCAGCACCGGGACACCGCCTTACGAG. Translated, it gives CASTGTPPYE. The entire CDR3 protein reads CASTGTPPYEQYF.

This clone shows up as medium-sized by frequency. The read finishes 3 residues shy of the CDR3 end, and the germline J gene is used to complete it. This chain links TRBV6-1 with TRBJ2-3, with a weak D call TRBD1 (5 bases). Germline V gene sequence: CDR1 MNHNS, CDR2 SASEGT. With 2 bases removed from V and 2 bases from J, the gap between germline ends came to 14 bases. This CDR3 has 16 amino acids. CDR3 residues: CASSELDRENTDTQYF. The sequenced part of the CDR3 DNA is TGTGCCAGCAGTGAACTCGACAGAGAAAACACAGATACG.

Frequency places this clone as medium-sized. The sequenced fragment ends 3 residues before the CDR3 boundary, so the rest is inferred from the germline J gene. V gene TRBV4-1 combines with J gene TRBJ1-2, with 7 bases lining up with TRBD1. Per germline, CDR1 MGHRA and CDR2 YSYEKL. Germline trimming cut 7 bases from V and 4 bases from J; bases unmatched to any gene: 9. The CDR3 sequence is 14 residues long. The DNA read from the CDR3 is TGCGCCAGCACACGAGGGGGCGCGGGCTATGGC. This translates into CASTRGGAGYG. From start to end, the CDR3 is CASTRGGAGYGYTF.

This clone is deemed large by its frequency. The CDR3 sequence: CASSPWLGRELFF. The sequenced part of the CDR3 DNA is TGTGCCAGCAGCCCCTGGTTGGGCCGGGAG. The chain recombines TRBV7-9 with TRBJ2-2; D is uncertain. The observed sequence ends 3 residues before the CDR3 terminus, with the missing tail filled in from the germline J gene. Trimming shortened V by 5 bases and J by 9 bases, and 13 bases separated the two germline ends. Germline CDR1 is SEHNR and CDR2 is FQNEAQ (reference sequence). This CDR3 is built from 13 residues.

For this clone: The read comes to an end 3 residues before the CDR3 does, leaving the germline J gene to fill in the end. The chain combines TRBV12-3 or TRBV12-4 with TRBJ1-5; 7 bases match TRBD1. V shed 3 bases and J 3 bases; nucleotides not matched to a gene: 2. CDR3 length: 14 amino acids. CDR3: CASSFRGSNQPQHF. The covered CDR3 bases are TGTGCCAGCAGTTTCAGGGGGTCCAATCAGCCC.

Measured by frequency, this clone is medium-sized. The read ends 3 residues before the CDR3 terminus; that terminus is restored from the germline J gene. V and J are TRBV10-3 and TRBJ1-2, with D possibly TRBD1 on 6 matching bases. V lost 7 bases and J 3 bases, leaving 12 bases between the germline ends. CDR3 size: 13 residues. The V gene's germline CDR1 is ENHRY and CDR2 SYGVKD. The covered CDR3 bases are TGTGCCATCAAAACAGGGTGTCACTATGGC. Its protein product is CAIKTGCHYG. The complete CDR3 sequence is CAIKTGCHYGYTF.

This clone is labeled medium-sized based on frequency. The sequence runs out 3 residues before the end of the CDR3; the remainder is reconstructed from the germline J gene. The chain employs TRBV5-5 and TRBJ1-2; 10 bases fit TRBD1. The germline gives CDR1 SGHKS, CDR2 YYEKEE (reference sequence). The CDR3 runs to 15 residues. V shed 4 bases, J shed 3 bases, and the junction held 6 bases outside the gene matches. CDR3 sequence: CASSAGTGDHYGYTF. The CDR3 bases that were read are TGTGCCAGCAGCGCCGGGACAGGGGACCACTATGGC.

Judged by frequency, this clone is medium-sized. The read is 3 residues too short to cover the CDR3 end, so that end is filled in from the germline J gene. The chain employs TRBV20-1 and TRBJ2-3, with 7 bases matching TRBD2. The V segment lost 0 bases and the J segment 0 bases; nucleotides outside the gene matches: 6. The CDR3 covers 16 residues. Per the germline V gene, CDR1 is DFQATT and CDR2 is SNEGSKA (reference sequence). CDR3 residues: CSARDPSGPSTDTQYF. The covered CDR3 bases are TGCAGTGCTAGAGATCCTAGCGGACCTAGCACAGATACG.

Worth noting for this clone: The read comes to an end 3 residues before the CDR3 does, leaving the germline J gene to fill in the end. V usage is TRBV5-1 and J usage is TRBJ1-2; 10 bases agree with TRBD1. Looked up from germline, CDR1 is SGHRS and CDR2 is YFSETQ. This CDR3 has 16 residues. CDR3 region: CASSLAPQDRGWGYTF. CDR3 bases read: TGCGCCAGCAGCTTGGCCCCGCAGGACAGGGGGTGGGGC. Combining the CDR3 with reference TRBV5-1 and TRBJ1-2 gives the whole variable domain KAGVTQTPRYLIKTRGQQVTLSCSPISGHRSVSWYQQTPGQGLQFLFEYFSETQRNKGNFPGRFSGRQFSNSRSEMNVSTLELGDSALYLCASSLAPQDRGWGYTFGSGTRLTVV.

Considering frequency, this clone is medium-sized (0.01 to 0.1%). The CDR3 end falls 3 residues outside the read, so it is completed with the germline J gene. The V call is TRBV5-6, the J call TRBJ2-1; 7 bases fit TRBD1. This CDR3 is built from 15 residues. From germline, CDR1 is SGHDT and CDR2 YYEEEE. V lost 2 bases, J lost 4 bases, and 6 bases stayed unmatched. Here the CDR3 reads CASSFRDRLYNEQFF. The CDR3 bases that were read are TGTGCCAGCAGCTTTAGGGACAGACTATACAATGAG.